One T cell receptor (beta chain) is described in this entry. The target antigen is unknown. These data come from a study of blood T cells in healthy people across ages. Study-wide results and limits: Without sorted subsets, naive and antigen-experienced compartments could not be conclusively compared.

Combining a sample-barcoded 5' primer with a J-beta primer mix, a second PCR ran for 7 to 11 cycles. Each TCR beta cDNA got a 12-nucleotide random molecular identifier. No fewer than 2.5 million CDR3-containing paired-end reads came from each sample. TCRdb called the 5' RACE reads again in MiXCR, with one record for every CDR3 protein. The sample shows 1.5 million to 2 million distinct CDR3 sequences, around 42% of them seen only once. The CDR3 spans 14 residues. The chain recombines TRBV21-1 with TRBJ2-4; the listed D gene, TRBD1, was not tested against the DNA. The DNA end is a closer match to TRBJ2-7, so the J assignment may be wrong. TRBV21-1 is an annotated pseudogene. Sequencing input: blood. This TCR came from a human donor in good health. DNA for the CDR3: TGTGCCAGCAGCGACCCGGGACAAAACTACGAGCAGTACTTC. Its translation is CASSDPGQNYEQYF.